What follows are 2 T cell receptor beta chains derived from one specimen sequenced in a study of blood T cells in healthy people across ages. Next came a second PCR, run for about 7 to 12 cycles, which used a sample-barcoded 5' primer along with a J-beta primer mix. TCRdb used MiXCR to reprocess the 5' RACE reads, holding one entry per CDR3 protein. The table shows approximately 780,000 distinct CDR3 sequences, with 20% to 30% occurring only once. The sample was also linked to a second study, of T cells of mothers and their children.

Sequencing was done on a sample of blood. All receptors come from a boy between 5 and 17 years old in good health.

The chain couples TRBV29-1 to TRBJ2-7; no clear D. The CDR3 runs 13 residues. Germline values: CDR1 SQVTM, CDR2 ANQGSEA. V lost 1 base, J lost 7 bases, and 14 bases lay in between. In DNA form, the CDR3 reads TGCAGCGTTGAAGGCCGCTGGAAGGAGGAGCAGTACTTC. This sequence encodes CSVEGRWKEEQYF.

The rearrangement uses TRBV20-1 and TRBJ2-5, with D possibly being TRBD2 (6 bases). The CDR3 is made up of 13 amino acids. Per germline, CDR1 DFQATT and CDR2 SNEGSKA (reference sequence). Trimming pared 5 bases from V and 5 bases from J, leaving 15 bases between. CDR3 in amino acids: CSAYRGSGETQYF. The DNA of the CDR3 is TGCAGTGCTTACCGGGGGTCTGGGGAGACCCAGTACTTC.